This T cell receptor (beta chain) was recovered during a study of PD-1 blockade in classical Hodgkin lymphoma. Turning to this clone: The target antigen is unknown.

There was relapse after autologous stem cell transplantation in every patient, and there was variation in brentuximab vedotin exposure. Study findings and constraints: Newly diagnosed patients had diversity similar to the baseline diversity of complete responders.

The V end lost 3 bases, the J end lost 8 bases, and 22 bases lay between the germline ends. Germline assignment: CDR1 MDHEN and CDR2 SYDVKM. The CDR3 totals 17 residues. Only in-frame clones appear in the TCRdb table, and some are missing; sequencing was by immunoSEQ multiplex PCR. The sample carries 40,000 or so clones, about 87% recorded once. The clonotype originates from a human donor with classical Hodgkin lymphoma. This material consisted of peripheral blood mononuclear cells (PBMCs), taken at baseline. This chain connects TRBV28 to TRBJ1-4, with a weak D call TRBD1 (5 bases). The CDR3 is CASSFPLDTWPGEKLFF. The CDR3 bases are TGTGCCAGCAGTTTCCCACTTGACACCTGGCCAGGGGAAAAACTGTTTTTT.